This T cell receptor (beta chain) was recovered during a study of regulatory T cells in long-lasting Graves disease. Time point defined: newly diagnosed GD, antithyroid drugs for less than 3 months. Scientists built the TCR library using RNA that was extracted from PBMCs. Staff took around 8.6 milliliters of peripheral blood and put it into EDTA tubes. Construction of the TCR beta libraries employed iRepertoire HTBI primers in conjunction with Arm-PCR of CDR3 regions. A single record per CDR3 protein comes from TCRdb applying MiXCR to the multiplex PCR reads. This repertoire shows 400,000 to 500,000 distinct CDR3 sequences, about a sixth found once; its top ten account for roughly a tenth. V was cut by 1 base and J by 7 bases, with 13 bases left in between. This CDR3 has 15 amino acids. Looked up from germline, CDR1 is LNHNV and CDR2 is YYDKDF (reference sequence). The sample was also linked to a second study, of T cells in Graves' hyperthyroidism and ophthalmopathy. This second study says: Patients with ophthalmopathy were separated from those with stable hyperthyroidism by a 13 V-J model.

Sample: peripheral blood mononuclear cells (PBMCs), taken at new diagnosis, from a patient treated with antithyroid drugs. This clonotype was sampled from a woman aged 30 to 39 with Graves disease. This chain connects TRBV15 to TRBJ1-4, with unresolved D. Here the CDR3 DNA reads TGTGCCACCAGCAGAGTGGTGGTAGCGGGTGAAAAACTGTTTTTT. Encoded protein: CATSRVVVAGEKLFF.